One sample yielded the 21 T cell receptor beta chains listed below, sequenced in a study of cytomegalovirus exposure and HLA in healthy donors. Sequencing used immunoSEQ multiplex PCR; TCRdb keeps in-frame clones, though not all of them. This sample has roughly 48,000 clones, with 94% found just once. The sequenced sample consisted of PBMCs. Every receptor here comes from a woman younger than 30 in good health and CMV-seropositive.

The rearrangement links TRBV7-3 to TRBJ2-1, with 13 bases matching TRBD2. The V segment lost 5 bases and the J segment 0 bases; nucleotides outside the gene matches: 7. The CDR3 has 18 amino acids. In germline, CDR1 is SGHTA, CDR2 FQGTGA. Here the CDR3 reads CASSPLRTSGSSYNEQFF. As DNA, the CDR3 is TGTGCCAGCAGCCCGCTCCGGACTAGCGGGAGCTCCTACAATGAGCAGTTCTTC.

The rearrangement joins TRBV5-4 to TRBJ2-3, with D tentatively TRBD2 (5 bases). This CDR3 is 16 amino acids long. Deletions cut 3 bases from V and 2 bases from J, with 16 bases between. Germline lookup yields CDR1 SGHNT and CDR2 YYREEE (reference sequence). The CDR3 DNA sequence: TGTGCCAGCAGCTCCGCCGGGCTAGCCATCACAGATACGCAGTATTTT. Protein product: CASSSAGLAITDTQYF.

The sample holds one count of this clone. The gene calls are TRBV28 and TRBJ1-5, with 7 bases matching TRBD1. Trimming cost V 4 bases and J 3 bases; bases outside gene matches: 9. Germline assignment: CDR1 MDHEN and CDR2 SYDVKM. This CDR3 comprises 16 residues. CDR3 sequence reads: CASSSPRTGPNQPQHF. For the CDR3, the DNA is TGTGCCAGCAGTTCCCCAAGGACAGGACCCAATCAGCCCCAGCATTTT.

As for this clone: Mismatch with germline at one junction end may stem from a read error. CDR3 sequence reads: CASSQRQGFEQFF. The DNA for the CDR3 is TGTGCTAGCAGCCAGAGACAGGGATTTGAGCAGTTCTTC. This chain connects TRBV7-7 to TRBJ2-1, with 7 bases lining up with TRBD1. CDR1 SSHAT and CDR2 FNYEAQ come from the germline V gene (reference sequence). The CDR3 runs to 13 residues.

This chain links TRBV5-4 with TRBJ2-3; 7 nucleotides agree with TRBD1. Germline V lookup: CDR1 SGHNT, CDR2 YYREEE (reference sequence). The V segment lost 4 bases and the J segment 2 bases; nucleotides outside the gene matches: 10. This CDR3 has 16 amino acids. The CDR3 nucleotides read TGTGCCAGCAGCATACCGGGACAGTTCCTCACAGATACGCAGTATTTT. This translates into CASSIPGQFLTDTQYF.

The gene calls are TRBV9 and TRBJ2-1; 13 bases fit TRBD2. CDR1 SGDLS and CDR2 YYNGEE come from the germline V gene. V trimming: 3 bases; J trimming: 9 bases; junction bases outside the gene matches: 9. This CDR3 contains 16 residues. The CDR3 bases are TGTGCCAGCAGCGCCCGAGGACTAGCGGGAGATACTGAGCAGTTCTTC. It is translated as CASSARGLAGDTEQFF.

CDR3: CASSVAGKEQFF. The DNA for the CDR3 is TGTGCCAGCAGCGTAGCCGGGAAGGAGCAGTTCTTC. V is TRBV9 and J is TRBJ2-1; maybe TRBD2 (5 bases). This CDR3 spans 12 amino acids. Trimming removed 0 bases at V and 10 bases at J, with 8 bases between. Germline CDR1 is SGDLS and CDR2 is YYNGEE. Looking up the rest from reference TRBV9 and TRBJ2-1 gives the full variable domain: DSGVTQTPKHLITATGQRVTLRCSPRSGDLSVYWYQQSLDQGLQFLIQYYNGEERAKGNILERFSAQQFPDLHSELNLSSLELGDSALYFCASSVAGKEQFFGPGTRLTVL.

The rearrangement uses TRBV15 and TRBJ2-3, with 7 bases that match TRBD1. The CDR3 is made up of 18 amino acids. Trimming took 0 bases from V and 1 from J; bases not matched to a gene: 10. Germline assignment: CDR1 LNHNV and CDR2 YYDKDF (reference sequence). CDR3 nucleotides: TGTGCCACCAGCAGAGATGGATTGGGGGACAGTGGCACAGATACGCAGTATTTT. It encodes CATSRDGLGDSGTDTQYF.

The CDR3 loop is CASSLKGQSDYEQYF. Here the CDR3 DNA reads TGTGCCAGCAGCTTAAAGGGGCAAAGCGACTACGAGCAGTACTTC. The chain uses TRBV11-3 and TRBJ2-7, with D tentatively TRBD1 (5 bases). The CDR3 consists of 15 residues. CDR1 and CDR2 from the germline V gene are SGHNT and YENEEA. Trimming removed 2 bases at V and 3 bases at J, with 14 bases between.

The chain carries TRBV28 and TRBJ2-3; 12 nucleotides agree with TRBD2. The V and J ends lost 10 bases and 2 bases, in that order; junction bases with no gene match: 16. The CDR3 consists of 18 residues. Germline V lookup: CDR1 MDHEN, CDR2 SYDVKM. CDR3 in amino acids: CATDGGTSGRLNTDTQYF. For the CDR3, the DNA is TGTGCCACCGATGGGGGAACTAGCGGGAGGCTGAACACAGATACGCAGTATTTT.

The genes are TRBV28 and TRBJ2-1; the match to TRBD2 covers 11 bases. After removal of 6 bases from V and 7 bases from J, the junction contained 5 bases not matched to a gene. The germline CDR1 and CDR2 sequences are MDHEN and SYDVKM. The CDR3 is 14 amino acids. CDR3 sequence: CASRLAGVGNEQFF. CDR3 DNA: TGTGCCAGCAGACTAGCGGGAGTGGGAAATGAGCAGTTCTTC.

The J gene is TRBJ2-2, the V gene TRBV4-2, with 8 bases identical to TRBD2. Germline CDR1 reads LGHNA; CDR2 reads YNFKEQ. V lost 0 bases and J lost 6; bases outside the gene matches: 6. The CDR3 is 16 amino acids. CDR3 sequence (DNA): TGTGCCAGCAGCCAAGATGGAGGTAGCGGGGCCGGGGAGCTGTTTTTT. Its translation is CASSQDGGSGAGELFF.

This clone has a single count. The chain recombines TRBV6-5 with TRBJ1-2, with 8 bases that match TRBD1. V was clipped by 2 bases and J by 10 bases; unmatched bases: 6. Germline V lookup: CDR1 MNHEY, CDR2 SVGAGI. This CDR3 spans 13 amino acids. CDR3 loop: CASSYDRGSDYTF. The CDR3 nucleotides read TGTGCCAGCAGTTACGACAGGGGTAGTGACTACACCTTC.

This chain uses TRBV9 with TRBJ2-7; 7 bases match TRBD1. CDR3 length: 14 amino acids. Germline trimming cut 3 bases from V and 3 bases from J; bases unmatched to any gene: 6. CDR1 SGDLS and CDR2 YYNGEE come from the germline V gene. The CDR3 sequence: CASSARQGDYEQYF. CDR3 nucleotide sequence: TGTGCCAGCAGCGCGAGACAGGGAGACTACGAGCAGTACTTC.

The CDR3 region has the DNA TGTGCCAGCAGCAAAGCGGTTGAGCGGCAGGGGCCCACCGGGGAGCTGTTTTTT. This gives the protein CASSKAVERQGPTGELFF. This sequence joins TRBV21-1 and TRBJ2-2; TRBD1, the table's D call, was not compared with the DNA. TRBV21-1 is flagged as a pseudogene. The CDR3 is 18 residues long.

The V and J genes are TRBV29-1 and TRBJ1-2; possibly TRBD1 for D (5 bases). This CDR3 spans 12 amino acids. Germline V CDR1 and CDR2: SQVTM, ANQGSEA. Trimming took 6 bases from V and 9 from J, leaving 17 bases between them. CDR3 residues: CSVSTGRLSYTF. The CDR3, as DNA: TGCAGCGTATCCACAGGTCGACTTAGCTACACCTTC.

The genes are TRBV7-2 and TRBJ2-5; D not resolved. The germline CDR1 and CDR2 sequences are SGHTA and FQGNSA. CDR3 length: 13 residues. V was pared by 3 bases and J by 2 bases, with 7 bases between. Written as DNA, the CDR3 is TGTGCCAGCAGCTTCTGGAGACAAGAGACCCAGTACTTC. It is translated as CASSFWRQETQYF.

J is TRBJ2-1 and V is TRBV5-1, with TRBD2 identical over 7 bases. The CDR3 extends over 16 amino acids. Germline assignment: CDR1 SGHRS and CDR2 YFSETQ. Trimming took 1 base from V and 0 from J; bases not matched to a gene: 4. CDR3 DNA sequence: TGCGCCAGCAGCTTGACAAGCGGGAACTCCTACAATGAGCAGTTCTTC. It specifies CASSLTSGNSYNEQFF.

The chain uses TRBV28 and TRBJ2-1; 10 bases align to TRBD2. Germline CDR1 and CDR2: MDHEN and SYDVKM. The CDR3 sequence is 13 residues long. Trimming removed 7 bases from V and 6 bases from J; junction bases left unmatched: 3. CDR3 loop: CASTLAGANEQFF. CDR3 DNA: TGTGCCAGCACCCTAGCGGGAGCCAATGAGCAGTTCTTC.

The gene calls are TRBV7-2 and TRBJ2-5; 14 positions match TRBD2. CDR1 SGHTA and CDR2 FQGNSA come from the germline V gene. This CDR3 contains 18 residues. Losses at the gene ends were 3 bases for V and 5 bases for J; bases not matched to a gene: 11. CDR3: CASSFGTSGRAGRETQYF. In DNA, the CDR3 is TGTGCCAGCAGCTTCGGGACTAGCGGGAGAGCAGGTCGGGAGACCCAGTACTTC.

The chain is built from TRBV30 and TRBJ2-7; 7 positions match TRBD2. Per germline, CDR1 GTSNPN and CDR2 SVGIG (reference sequence). J lost 2 bases, V lost 2 bases, and 12 bases had no gene match. This CDR3 region has 16 residues. CDR3 in DNA: TGTGCCTGGAGTCCGCGCCTGGCAGGGACTACCTACGAGCAGTACTTC. Translating it yields CAWSPRLAGTTYEQYF.